These 3 T cell receptor beta chains originate from one sample sequenced in a study of Graves' ophthalmopathy and Graves' hyperthyroidism. TCR beta CDR3 amplification used RNA transcripts. The workflow started with a first-round RT-PCR run with HTBI primers and then moved on to a second-round multiplex PCR. In TCRdb, the multiplex PCR reads were re-called with MiXCR into one record per CDR3 protein. The table shows 240,000 or so distinct CDR3 sequences, with around 50% occurring only once. Input material: peripheral blood. These TCRs come from an adult man with Graves' ophthalmopathy.

The rearrangement uses TRBV28 and TRBJ1-2; maybe TRBD1 (6 bases). The germline gives CDR1 MDHEN, CDR2 SYDVKM. V lost 0 bases and J lost 4, with 12 bases in between. The CDR3 has 15 amino acids. In nucleotides, the CDR3 is TGTGCCAGCAGTTTATGGGGGGGCGCTGGCTATGGCTACACCTTC. This encodes CASSLWGGAGYGYTF.

The chain links TRBV7-2 to TRBJ2-7; D tentatively reads TRBD1 or TRBD2 (5 bases each). The CDR3 is 15 amino acids. V was clipped by 5 bases and J by 6 bases, with 20 bases between them. Looked up from germline, CDR1 is SGHTA and CDR2 is FQGNSA. This chain's CDR3 is CASSPTGTQWGEQYF. The CDR3 region has the DNA TGTGCCAGCAGCCCAACGGGGACCCAATGGGGCGAGCAGTACTTC.

The chain links TRBV5-1 to TRBJ2-5; 7 bases are a match to TRBD1. The CDR3 has 14 amino acids. V lost 4 bases and J lost 2; bases outside the gene matches: 5. CDR1 SGHRS and CDR2 YFSETQ come from the germline V gene. This CDR3 reads CASSVGQPQETQYF. The CDR3 DNA follows: TGCGCCAGCAGCGTGGGACAGCCACAAGAGACCCAGTACTTC.